The 7 T cell receptor beta chains reported below all come from one sample, sequenced in a study of blood T cells in healthy people across ages. The authors ran a second PCR of about 6 to 12 cycles using a sample-barcoded 5' primer and a J-beta primer mix. TCRdb fed the 5' RACE reads into MiXCR, producing one record per CDR3 protein. This sample has fewer than 2 million distinct CDR3 sequences, with 30% to 40% found just once. The sample consisted of blood. These receptors were taken from a human donor in good health.

CDR3 sequence: CASSGLGQTYGYTF. The CDR3 DNA follows: TGTGCCAGCTCAGGGTTGGGACAGACCTATGGCTACACCTTC. The rearrangement joins TRBV18 to TRBJ1-2; 7 bases line up with TRBD1. Trimming at V came to 5 bases and at J to 4 bases, leaving 7 bases not matched to a gene. The length of the CDR3 is 14 residues. Germline CDR1 is KGHSH and CDR2 is LQKENI.

The rearrangement links TRBV4-1 to TRBJ1-2; the D gene is possibly TRBD1 (5 bases). The V gene's germline CDR1 is MGHRA and CDR2 YSYEKL. This CDR3 spans 14 amino acids. The V and J ends lost 3 bases and 8 bases respectively, with 16 bases between them. CDR3 in DNA: TGCGCCAGCAGCCAGGAATGGGGCGGCGCGGGCTACACCTTC. This translates into CASSQEWGGAGYTF.

The chain recombines TRBV20-1 with TRBJ2-1; D is undetermined. Germline CDR1 and CDR2: DFQATT and SNEGSKA (reference sequence). V was trimmed by 3 bases and J by 4 bases, leaving 10 bases between them. This CDR3 contains 13 residues. CDR3 nucleotides: TGCAGTGCTAGCGTTACTTCTTACAATGAGCAGTTCTTC. Amino acids: CSASVTSYNEQFF.

This chain links TRBV7-9 with TRBJ2-7; D possibly corresponds to TRBD1 (6 bases). V was clipped by 1 base and J by 2 bases, with 9 bases between them. Germline CDR1 SEHNR, CDR2 FQNEAQ (reference sequence). CDR3 length equals 14 residues. The CDR3 DNA is TGTGCCAGCAGCTTAGTGGACAGTGCCTACGAGCAGTACTTC. It specifies CASSLVDSAYEQYF.

CDR3 nucleotide sequence: TGTGCCAGCAGTTTACCCCAGAACACTGAAGCTTTCTTT. Protein sequence: CASSLPQNTEAFF. The chain uses TRBV7-9 and TRBJ1-1; no clear D. The CDR3 covers 13 residues. V gave up 6 bases and J gave up 1 base, with 9 bases separating them. The germline V gene encodes CDR1 SEHNR and CDR2 FQNEAQ (reference sequence).

The DNA for the CDR3 is TGTGCCAGCACGCCGGGCAGCATGAACACTGAAGCTTTCTTT. Protein product: CASTPGSMNTEAFF. V usage is TRBV27 and J usage is TRBJ1-1, with D hard to call. This CDR3 is 14 amino acids long. Germline V gene data show CDR1 as MNHEY and CDR2 as SMNVEV (reference sequence). Deletions cut 7 bases from V and 0 bases from J, with 12 bases between.

The V gene is TRBV7-2, the J gene TRBJ1-2; D remains ambiguous. V shed 5 bases and J shed 1 base, with 14 bases lying between them. CDR3 length: 15 amino acids. CDR1 and CDR2 (germline): SGHTA, FQGNSA. CDR3 coding DNA: TGTGCCAGCAGCGCGACCCTAACCGTTAACTATGGCTACACCTTC. Protein product: CASSATLTVNYGYTF.